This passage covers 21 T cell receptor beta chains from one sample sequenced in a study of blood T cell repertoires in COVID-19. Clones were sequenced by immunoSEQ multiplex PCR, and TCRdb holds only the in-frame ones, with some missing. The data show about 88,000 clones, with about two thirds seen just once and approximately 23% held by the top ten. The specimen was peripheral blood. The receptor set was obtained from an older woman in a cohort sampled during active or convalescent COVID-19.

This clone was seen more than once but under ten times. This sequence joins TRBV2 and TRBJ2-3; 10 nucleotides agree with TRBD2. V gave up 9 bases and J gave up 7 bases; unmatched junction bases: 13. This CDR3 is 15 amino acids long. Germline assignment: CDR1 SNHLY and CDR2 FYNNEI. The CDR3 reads CARRIAGGEKYTQYF. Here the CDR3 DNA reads TGTGCCAGACGAATAGCGGGGGGAGAGAAGTATACGCAGTATTTT.

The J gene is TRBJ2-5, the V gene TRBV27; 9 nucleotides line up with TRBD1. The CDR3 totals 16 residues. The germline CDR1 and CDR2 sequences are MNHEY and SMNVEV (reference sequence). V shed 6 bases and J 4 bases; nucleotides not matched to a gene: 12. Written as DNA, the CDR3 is TGTGCCAGCAGAAAATTGGACAGGGGATGGGCAGAGACCCAGTACTTC. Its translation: CASRKLDRGWAETQYF.

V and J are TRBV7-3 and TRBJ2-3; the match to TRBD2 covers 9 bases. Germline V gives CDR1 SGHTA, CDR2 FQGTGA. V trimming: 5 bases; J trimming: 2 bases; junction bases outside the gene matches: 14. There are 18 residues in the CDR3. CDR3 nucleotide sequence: TGTGCCAGCAGCCTCCGACGGGGTAGCGGGGGTTCCACAGATACGCAGTATTTT. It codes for CASSLRRGSGGSTDTQYF.

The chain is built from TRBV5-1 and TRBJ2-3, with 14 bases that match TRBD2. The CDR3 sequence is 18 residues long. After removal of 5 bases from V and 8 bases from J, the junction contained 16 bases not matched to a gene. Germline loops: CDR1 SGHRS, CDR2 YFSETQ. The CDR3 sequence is CASRRLAGGQRALGTQYF. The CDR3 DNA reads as TGCGCCAGCAGGCGACTAGCGGGGGGGCAGAGGGCACTTGGTACGCAGTATTTT.

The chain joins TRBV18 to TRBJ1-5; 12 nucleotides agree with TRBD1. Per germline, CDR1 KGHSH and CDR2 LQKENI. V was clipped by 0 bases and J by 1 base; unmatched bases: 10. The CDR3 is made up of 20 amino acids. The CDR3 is CASSPPGTGGIFLSNQPQHF. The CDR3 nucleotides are TGTGCCAGCTCACCACCAGGGACAGGGGGCATCTTTTTGAGCAATCAGCCCCAGCATTTT.

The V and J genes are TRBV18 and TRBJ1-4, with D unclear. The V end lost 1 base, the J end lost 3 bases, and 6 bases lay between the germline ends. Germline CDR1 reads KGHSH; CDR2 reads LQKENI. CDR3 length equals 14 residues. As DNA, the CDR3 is TGTGCCAGCTCACCACAACTCTCTAATGAAAAACTGTTTTTT. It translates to CASSPQLSNEKLFF.

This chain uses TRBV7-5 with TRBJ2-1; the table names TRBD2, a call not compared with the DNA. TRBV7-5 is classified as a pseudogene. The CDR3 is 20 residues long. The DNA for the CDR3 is TGTGCCAGAAGCTTAGCCATAACGAGGATCGTAGGGGGGGATGGGAATGAGCAGTTCTTC. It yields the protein CARSLAITRIVGGDGNEQFF.

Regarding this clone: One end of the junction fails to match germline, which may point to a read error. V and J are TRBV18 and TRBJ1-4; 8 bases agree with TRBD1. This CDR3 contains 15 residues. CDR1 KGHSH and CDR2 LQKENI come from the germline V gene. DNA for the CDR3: TGTGCCAGCTCCCCACAGACAGGGGAGAATGAAAAACTGTTTTTT. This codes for CASSPQTGENEKLFF.

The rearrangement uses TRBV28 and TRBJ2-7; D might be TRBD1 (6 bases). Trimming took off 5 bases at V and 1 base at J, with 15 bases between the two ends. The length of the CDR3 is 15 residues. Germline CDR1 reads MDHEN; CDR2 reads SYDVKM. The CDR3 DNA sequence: TGTGCCAGCAGTAGGACAGACCTAGCTTCCTACGAGCAGTACTTC. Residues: CASSRTDLASYEQYF.

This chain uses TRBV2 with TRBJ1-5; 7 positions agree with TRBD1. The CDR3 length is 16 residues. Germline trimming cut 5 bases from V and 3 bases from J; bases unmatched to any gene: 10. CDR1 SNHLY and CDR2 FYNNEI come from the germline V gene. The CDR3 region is CASSTNRGRVNQPQHF. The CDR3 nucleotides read TGTGCCAGCAGTACCAACAGGGGAAGAGTCAATCAGCCCCAGCATTTT.

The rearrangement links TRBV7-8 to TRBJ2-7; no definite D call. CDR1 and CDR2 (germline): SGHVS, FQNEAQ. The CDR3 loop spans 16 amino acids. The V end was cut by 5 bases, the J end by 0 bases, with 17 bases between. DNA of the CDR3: TGTGCCAGCAGCCTTCATCGTGCGGCGAGCTCCTACGAGCAGTACTTC. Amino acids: CASSLHRAASSYEQYF. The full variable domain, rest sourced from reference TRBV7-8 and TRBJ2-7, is GAGVSQSPRYKVAKRGQDVALRCDPISGHVSLFWYQQALGQGPEFLTYFQNEAQLDKSGLPSDRFFAERPEGSVSTLKIQRTQQEDSAVYLCASSLHRAASSYEQYFGPGTRLTVT.

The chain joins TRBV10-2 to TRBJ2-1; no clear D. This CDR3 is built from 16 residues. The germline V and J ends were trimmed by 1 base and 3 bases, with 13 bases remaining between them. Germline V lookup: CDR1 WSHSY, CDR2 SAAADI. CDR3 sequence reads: CASSEFSRLVYNEQFF. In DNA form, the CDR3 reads TGCGCCAGCAGTGAGTTTTCCCGGCTAGTCTACAATGAGCAGTTCTTC.

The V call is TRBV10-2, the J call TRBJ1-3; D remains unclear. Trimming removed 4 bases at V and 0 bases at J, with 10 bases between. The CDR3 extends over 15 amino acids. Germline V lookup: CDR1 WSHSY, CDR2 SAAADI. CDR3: CASSVAAGSGNTIYF. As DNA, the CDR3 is TGCGCCAGCAGTGTTGCGGCGGGCTCTGGAAACACCATATATTTT.

CDR3 region: CASSLGGLAGDQETQYF. CDR3 nucleotides: TGCGCCAGCAGCCTAGGGGGACTAGCGGGGGACCAAGAGACCCAGTACTTC. The rearrangement uses TRBV5-1 and TRBJ2-5; 14 bases line up with TRBD2. With 4 bases clipped from V and 0 bases from J, the junction kept 5 bases outside the gene matches. This CDR3 comprises 17 residues. CDR1 is SGHRS and CDR2 is YFSETQ in the germline V gene. The full variable domain, completed using reference TRBV5-1 and TRBJ2-5, is KAGVTQTPRYLIKTRGQQVTLSCSPISGHRSVSWYQQTPGQGLQFLFEYFSETQRNKGNFPGRFSGRQFSNSRSEMNVSTLELGDSALYLCASSLGGLAGDQETQYFGPGTRLLVL.

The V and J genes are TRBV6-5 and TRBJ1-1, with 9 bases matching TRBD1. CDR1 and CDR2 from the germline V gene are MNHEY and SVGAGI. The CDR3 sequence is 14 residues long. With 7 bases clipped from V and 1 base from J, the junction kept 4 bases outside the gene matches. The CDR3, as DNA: TGTGCCAGCACCGGACAGGGGTCGAACACTGAAGCTTTCTTT. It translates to CASTGQGSNTEAFF.

CDR3 nucleotides: TGTGCCAGCAGCTTCCCTAGCGCCCCCTACGAGCAGTACTTC. This translates into CASSFPSAPYEQYF. The chain uses TRBV5-4 and TRBJ2-7; a weak D match, TRBD2 (6 bases). Looked up from germline, CDR1 is SGHNT and CDR2 is YYREEE (reference sequence). The CDR3 length is 14 residues. With 2 bases removed from V and 2 bases from J, the gap between germline ends came to 11 bases.

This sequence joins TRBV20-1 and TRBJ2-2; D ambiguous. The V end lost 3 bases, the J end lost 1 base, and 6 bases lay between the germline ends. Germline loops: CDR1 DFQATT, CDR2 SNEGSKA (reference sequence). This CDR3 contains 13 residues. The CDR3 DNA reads TGCAGTGCTAGTAACAGGAACACCGGGGAGCTGTTTTTT. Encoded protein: CSASNRNTGELFF.

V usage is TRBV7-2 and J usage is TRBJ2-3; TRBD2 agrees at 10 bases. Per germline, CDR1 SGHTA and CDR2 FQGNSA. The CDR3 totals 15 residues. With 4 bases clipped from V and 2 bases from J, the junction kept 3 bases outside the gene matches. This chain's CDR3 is CASSWSGGVTDTQYF. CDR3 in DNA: TGTGCCAGCAGCTGGAGCGGGGGGGTCACAGATACGCAGTATTTT.

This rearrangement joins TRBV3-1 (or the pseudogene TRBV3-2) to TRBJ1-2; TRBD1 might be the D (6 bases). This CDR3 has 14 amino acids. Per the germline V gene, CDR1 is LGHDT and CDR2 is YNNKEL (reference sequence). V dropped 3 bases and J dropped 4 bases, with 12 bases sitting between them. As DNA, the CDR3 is TGTGCCAGCAGCCATAGGGACACGGTCTATGGCTACACCTTC. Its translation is CASSHRDTVYGYTF.

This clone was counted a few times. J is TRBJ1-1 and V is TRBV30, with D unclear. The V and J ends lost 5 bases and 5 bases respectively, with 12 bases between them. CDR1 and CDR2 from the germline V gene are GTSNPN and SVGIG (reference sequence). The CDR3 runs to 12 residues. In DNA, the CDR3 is TGTGCCTGGGCACTTAGTTGGACTGAAGCTTTCTTT. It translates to CAWALSWTEAFF.

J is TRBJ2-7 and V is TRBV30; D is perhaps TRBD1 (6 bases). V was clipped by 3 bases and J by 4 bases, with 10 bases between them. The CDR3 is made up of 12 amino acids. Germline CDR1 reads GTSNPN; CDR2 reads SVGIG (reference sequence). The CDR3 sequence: CAWSSTGYEQYF. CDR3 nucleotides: TGTGCCTGGAGCTCAACAGGGTACGAGCAGTACTTC.